Listed here are 23 T cell receptor beta chains from one sample, sequenced in a study of naive and memory T cell subsets listed by TCRdb under 2017. Findings and caveats that apply to the study as a whole: A few larger clonotypes were present in naive repertoires, especially CD8 naive repertoires, and these clonotypes were possibly memory cells re-expressing CD45RA.

These receptors have no identified antigens. Library preparation used UMI-ligation and nested PCR. Sequenced using an Illumina MiSeq. To cover both TRBC1 and TRBC2, the beta constant-region primer consisted of an equimolar mix of two oligonucleotides. Four rounds of PCR were used to amplify ligated cDNA, with nested alpha and beta constant-region primers being used together with the SP2 primer. TCRdb handled the public reads itself, with Q25 trimming in fastp and clone calling in MiXCR, and kept productive beta chains. One record per CDR3 amino acid sequence lists the most common genes and DNA. The sample contains around 93,000 distinct CDR3 sequences, about 11% of them found a single time. The top ten constitute more than 0.13% of the sample. Sequencing was carried out using naive CD4+ T cells from blood. The cell subset or site label here, explained by the study, means: naive T cells, CD45RA high CD27+. All receptors derive from a human donor in good health.

This chain connects TRBV6-5 to TRBJ2-1; 8 nucleotides match TRBD2. Per the germline V gene, CDR1 is MNHEY and CDR2 is SVGAGI. The CDR3 spans 11 residues. J gave up 9 bases and V 9 bases, and 4 bases lay outside the gene matches. Here the CDR3 DNA reads TGTGCCAGTCGTCGGGGGGGTGAGCAGTTCTTC. Its translation: CASRRGGEQFF.

This clonotype was counted a few times. This sequence joins TRBV7-2 and TRBJ2-7, with 12 bases matching TRBD2. Germline V gene data show CDR1 as SGHTA and CDR2 as FQGNSA. Trimming removed 6 bases from V and 4 bases from J; junction bases left unmatched: 7. CDR3 length: 15 amino acids. The DNA for the CDR3 is TGTGCCAGCAGACCGACTAGCGGGGGCCCTTACGAGCAGTACTTC. The encoded protein is CASRPTSGGPYEQYF.

In this sample, this clonotype turned up a few times. The gene calls are TRBV7-2 and TRBJ2-3; D is perhaps TRBD2 (7 bases). CDR3 length: 15 residues. Trimming left V 5 bases short and J 4 bases short, with 16 bases between. Germline values: CDR1 SGHTA, CDR2 FQGNSA. The CDR3 nucleotides read TGTGCCAGCAGCGGGGGGGGGGGCCTAGCAGATACGCAGTATTTT. The encoded protein is CASSGGGGLADTQYF.

This clonotype was recorded a few times. The chain carries TRBV2 and TRBJ1-5; TRBD1 aligns across 8 bases. This CDR3 has 13 amino acids. In germline, CDR1 is SNHLY, CDR2 FYNNEI. V was pared by 8 bases and J by 6 bases, with 6 bases of the junction left unmatched. This chain's CDR3 is CASGGTGPQPQHF. The CDR3 DNA reads as TGTGCCAGCGGGGGGACAGGACCTCAGCCCCAGCATTTT.

The genes are TRBV20-1 and TRBJ2-3; TRBD2 matches 8 bases. Germline V gene lookup returns CDR1 DFQATT and CDR2 SNEGSKA (reference sequence). V gave up 4 bases and J gave up 4 bases; unmatched junction bases: 7. The CDR3 runs 14 residues. This chain's CDR3 is CSAIAGGRADTQYF. The CDR3 nucleotides read TGCAGTGCTATCGCGGGGGGTCGGGCAGATACGCAGTATTTT.

The J gene is TRBJ1-5, the V gene TRBV2; 9 bases are a match to TRBD1. The CDR3 runs to 16 residues. J lost 3 bases, V lost 2 bases, and 5 bases had no gene match. Germline V gives CDR1 SNHLY, CDR2 FYNNEI. This CDR3 reads CASSETGQGLNQPQHF. The DNA for the CDR3 is TGTGCCAGCAGTGAAACGGGACAGGGACTCAATCAGCCCCAGCATTTT.

This clonotype has just a few counts. This chain connects TRBV19 to TRBJ1-6; 7 bases fit TRBD1. V shed 7 bases and J 10 bases; nucleotides not matched to a gene: 10. This CDR3 comprises 14 residues. The germline CDR1 and CDR2 sequences are LNHDA and SQIVND (reference sequence). CDR3 loop: CASTLTGSSSPLHF. CDR3 bases: TGTGCCAGTACCCTGACAGGGAGTAGCTCACCCCTCCACTTT.

As to this clonotype: The junction shows a germline mismatch at one end, possibly a read error. This chain uses TRBV11-3 with TRBJ1-2; TRBD1 matches at 12 bases. The CDR3 extends over 14 amino acids. CDR1 SGHNT and CDR2 YENEEA come from the germline V gene. The CDR3 reads CSSSPGQGAGGYTF. Here the CDR3 DNA reads TGTTCCAGCAGCCCGGGACAGGGGGCGGGCGGCTACACCTTC.

This clonotype was counted many times. The genes are TRBV4-3 and TRBJ1-6; tentative D call: TRBD1 (6 bases). This CDR3 contains 15 residues. The germline V gene has CDR1 LGHNA and CDR2 YSLEER. Trimming took 0 bases from V and 7 from J, leaving 10 bases between them. The CDR3 DNA is TGCGCCAGCAGCCAAGATCCGCAGGGGAATTCACCCCTCCACTTT. Translating gives CASSQDPQGNSPLHF.

This clonotype was detected only once. The J gene is TRBJ2-3, the V gene TRBV7-9, with D possibly being TRBD1 (6 bases). The germline V gene has CDR1 SEHNR and CDR2 FQNEAQ (reference sequence). V lost 8 bases and J lost 3, with 15 bases in between. This CDR3 has 14 residues. The CDR3 coding sequence is TGTGCCAGCCGACCGGACAGAGTAACAGATACGCAGTATTTT. As protein: CASRPDRVTDTQYF.

This clonotype has just a few counts. DNA of the CDR3: TGTGCCAGCAGCTTTGGACAGGGGTTCTACGAGCAGTACTTC. Amino acid sequence: CASSFGQGFYEQYF. The chain has TRBV6-6 and TRBJ2-7; 9 bases line up with TRBD1. The CDR3 is made up of 14 amino acids. Germline-derived CDR1 and CDR2 are MNHNY and SVGAGI (reference sequence). The V gene end was trimmed by 6 bases and the J gene end by 3 bases; junction bases not matched to a gene: 6.

A few counts support this clonotype. V and J are TRBV20-1 and TRBJ2-7; the match to TRBD1 covers 9 bases. This CDR3 spans 12 amino acids. The V gene end was trimmed by 6 bases and the J gene end by 5 bases; junction bases not matched to a gene: 5. Germline values: CDR1 DFQATT, CDR2 SNEGSKA (reference sequence). The CDR3 protein is CSAPDRGDEQYF. In DNA, the CDR3 is TGCAGTGCCCCGGACAGGGGTGACGAGCAGTACTTC.

This clonotype was seen a few times. The gene calls are TRBV7-2 and TRBJ2-1; TRBD2 aligns across 10 bases. Trimming cost V 5 bases and J 4 bases; bases outside gene matches: 11. The CDR3 spans 17 residues. Germline CDR1 is SGHTA and CDR2 is FQGNSA. The CDR3 is CASSQRRASGSYNEQFF. The CDR3 coding sequence is TGTGCCAGCAGCCAACGAAGGGCTAGCGGGAGTTACAATGAGCAGTTCTTC.

This sequence joins TRBV20-1 and TRBJ1-4, with 10 bases matching TRBD1. The V segment lost 5 bases and the J segment 7 bases; nucleotides outside the gene matches: 7. Germline CDR1 reads DFQATT; CDR2 reads SNEGSKA (reference sequence). The CDR3 is 14 amino acids. The CDR3 DNA is TGCAGTGCTCCATGGACAGGGGGAACTGAAAAACTGTTTTTT. Translating gives CSAPWTGGTEKLFF.

This clonotype has a count of ten or more. V usage is TRBV7-4 and J usage is TRBJ2-5; 7 nucleotides align to TRBD2. Per the germline V gene, CDR1 is SGHVT and CDR2 is SQSDAQ. CDR3 length: 17 amino acids. V lost 2 bases and J lost 10; bases outside the gene matches: 19. In nucleotides, the CDR3 is TGTGCCAGCAGCTTACGAATACTAGCGCGAGAGGACGGGGGCCAGTACTTC. Its protein is CASSLRILAREDGGQYF. The variable domain in full, with the rest retrieved from reference TRBV7-4 and TRBJ2-5, is GAGVSQSPRYKVAKRGRDVALRCDSISGHVTLYWYRQTLGQGSEVLTYSQSDAQRDKSGRPSGRFSAERPERSVSTLKIQRTEQGDSAVYLCASSLRILAREDGGQYFGPGTRLLVL.

This clonotype was picked up many times. V is TRBV27 and J is TRBJ2-7; D may be TRBD1 (6 bases). The CDR3 runs to 14 residues. Trimming shortened V by 8 bases and J by 3 bases, and 17 bases separated the two germline ends. In germline, CDR1 is MNHEY, CDR2 SMNVEV (reference sequence). The CDR3 sequence is CASSRNTGNYEQYF. DNA of the CDR3: TGTGCCAGCTCCCGGAACACAGGGAACTACGAGCAGTACTTC.

There are a few counts of this clonotype. This chain connects TRBV15 to TRBJ1-4, with TRBD1 identical over 7 bases. The germline CDR1 and CDR2 sequences are LNHNV and YYDKDF (reference sequence). V was pared by 4 bases and J by 0 bases, with 5 bases of the junction left unmatched. This CDR3 region has 16 residues. The CDR3 DNA reads as TGTGCCACCAGCAAGAACGGACAGGCAACTAATGAAAAACTGTTTTTT. Amino acids: CATSKNGQATNEKLFF.

This clonotype occurred a few times. The chain carries TRBV6-2 or TRBV6-3 and TRBJ2-5; 8 bases line up with TRBD1. The CDR3 has 14 amino acids. Trimming at V came to 7 bases and at J to 4 bases, leaving 8 bases not matched to a gene. Germline CDR1 is MNHEY and CDR2 is SVGEGT. The CDR3 DNA is TGTGCCAGCACCTACAGGACAGGGCGAGAGACCCAGTACTTC. Translated, it gives CASTYRTGRETQYF.

Note on this clonotype: One end of the junction varies from germline; a read error may be responsible. This chain joins TRBV24-1 and TRBJ2-7, with TRBD1 identical over 8 bases. Germline loops: CDR1 KGHDR, CDR2 SFDVKD. The CDR3 covers 12 residues. The CDR3 sequence: CATHDSPGQAIF. The CDR3 DNA follows: TGTGCCACCCATGACTCTCCGGGACAGGCCATCTTC.

The chain carries TRBV29-1 and TRBJ1-1; a weak D match, TRBD1 (6 bases). From germline, CDR1 is SQVTM and CDR2 ANQGSEA. This CDR3 contains 12 residues. With 8 bases removed from V and 10 bases from J, the gap between germline ends came to 20 bases. CDR3 loop: CSIGLGGPGAFF. The CDR3 DNA is TGCAGCATTGGCTTGGGGGGCCCCGGAGCTTTCTTT.

This clonotype was counted at least ten times. The V and J genes are TRBV29-1 and TRBJ2-5, with D unresolved. Looked up from germline, CDR1 is SQVTM and CDR2 is ANQGSEA. The V gene lost 2 bases and the J gene lost 1 base, with 8 bases spanning the gap. The CDR3 is 13 amino acids. CDR3 DNA sequence: TGCAGCGTTGAACTTGGGCCCCAAGAGACCCAGTACTTC. Protein sequence: CSVELGPQETQYF.

The V call is TRBV7-2, the J call TRBJ2-1; 8 nucleotides align to TRBD1. V shed 4 bases and J 7 bases; nucleotides not matched to a gene: 6. Looked up from germline, CDR1 is SGHTA and CDR2 is FQGNSA. This CDR3 comprises 14 residues. The CDR3 bases are TGTGCCAGCAGCTCCAGAGGACAGGGAAATGAGCAGTTCTTC. Translating it yields CASSSRGQGNEQFF. Variable domain in full (rest from reference TRBV7-2 and TRBJ2-1): GAGVSQSPSNKVTEKGKDVELRCDPISGHTALYWYRQSLGQGLEFLIYFQGNSAPDKSGLPSDRFSAERTGGSVSTLTIQRTQQEDSAVYLCASSSRGQGNEQFFGPGTRLTVL.

This clonotype has only a few counts. The DNA of the CDR3 is TGTGCCAGCAGTTTATCTGGGGGGGCGGGTCAGCCCCAGCATTTT. This codes for CASSLSGGAGQPQHF. This chain joins TRBV27 and TRBJ1-5, with D maybe TRBD1 (6 bases). The CDR3 sequence is 15 residues long. V dropped 0 bases and J dropped 6 bases, with 12 bases sitting between them. Germline assignment: CDR1 MNHEY and CDR2 SMNVEV (reference sequence).